These 5 T cell receptor beta chains were all obtained from the same sample, sequenced in a study of T cell responses to AZD1222 COVID-19 vaccine. Sequencing used immunoSEQ multiplex PCR; TCRdb keeps in-frame clones, though not all of them. Of 140,000 to 150,000 clones listed, around 86% are singletons. The sample consisted of peripheral blood, taken on day 0 of MenACWY control vaccination. Receptors were obtained from an adult in good health.

The genes are TRBV12-2 and TRBJ2-3; the D call TRBD2 from the table was never checked on the DNA. TRBV12-2 is termed a pseudogene. The length of the CDR3 is 15 residues. CDR3 amino acids: CASRISGGAGDTQYF. The CDR3 bases are TGTGCAAGTCGCATTAGCGGGGGGGCAGGAGATACGCAGTATTTT.

The chain has TRBV9 and TRBJ2-7, with 10 bases that match TRBD1. The V gene end was trimmed by 6 bases and the J gene end by 4 bases; junction bases not matched to a gene: 16. The CDR3 runs 17 residues. Germline CDR1 and CDR2: SGDLS and YYNGEE. This CDR3 reads CASTVNPGQGLLYEQYV. The CDR3 bases are TGTGCCAGCACCGTGAATCCGGGACAGGGGCTTTTGTACGAGCAGTACGTC.

This clone was counted only a few times. Relative to the germline gene, one junction end is altered; a read error may explain this. The rearrangement uses TRBV29-1 and TRBJ1-1, with a tentative D call TRBD1 (5 bases). This CDR3 comprises 12 residues. Germline assignment: CDR1 SQVTM and CDR2 ANQGSEA. The DNA for the CDR3 is TGCAGCGTTGACAGGGACGGGGCCGTCAGAATCTTT. Its protein product is CSVDRDGAVRIF.

The chain employs TRBV5-1 and TRBJ1-1; no reliable D call. Trimming took 3 bases from V and 7 from J, leaving 16 bases between them. Germline-derived CDR1 and CDR2 are SGHRS and YFSETQ. The CDR3 runs 14 residues. The CDR3 reads CASSSAIGRDEAFF. Here the CDR3 DNA reads TGCGCCAGCAGCTCTGCTATTGGACGTGATGAAGCTTTCTTT. Complete variable domain (other parts from reference TRBV5-1 and TRBJ1-1): KAGVTQTPRYLIKTRGQQVTLSCSPISGHRSVSWYQQTPGQGLQFLFEYFSETQRNKGNFPGRFSGRQFSNSRSEMNVSTLELGDSALYLCASSSAIGRDEAFFGQGTRLTVV.

This clone was seen only a few times. V usage is TRBV6-4 and J usage is TRBJ2-1, with no clear D. Trimming took off 11 bases at V and 5 bases at J, with 7 bases between the two ends. Looked up from germline, CDR1 is MRHNA and CDR2 is SNTAGT. The CDR3 runs 10 residues. CDR3 sequence: CARVDNEQFF. The CDR3 nucleotides read TGTGCCCGGGTAGACAATGAGCAGTTCTTC.